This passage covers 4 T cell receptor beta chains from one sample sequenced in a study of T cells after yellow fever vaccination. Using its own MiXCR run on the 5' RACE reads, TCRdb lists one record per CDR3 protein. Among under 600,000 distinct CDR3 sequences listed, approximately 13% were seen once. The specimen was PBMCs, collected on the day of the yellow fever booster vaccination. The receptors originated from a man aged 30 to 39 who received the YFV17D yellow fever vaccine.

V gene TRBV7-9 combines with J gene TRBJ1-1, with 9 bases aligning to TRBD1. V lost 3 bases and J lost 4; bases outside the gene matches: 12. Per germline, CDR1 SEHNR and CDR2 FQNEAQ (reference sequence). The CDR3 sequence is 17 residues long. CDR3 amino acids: CASSFYRGLLGGTEAFF. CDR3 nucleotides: TGTGCCAGCAGCTTTTACAGGGGGCTCCTGGGGGGCACTGAAGCTTTCTTT.

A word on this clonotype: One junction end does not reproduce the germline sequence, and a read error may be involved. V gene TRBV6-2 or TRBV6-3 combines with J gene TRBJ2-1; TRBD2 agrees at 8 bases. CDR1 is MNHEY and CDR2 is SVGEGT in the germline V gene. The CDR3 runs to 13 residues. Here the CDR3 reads CAGRPSGRDEQFF. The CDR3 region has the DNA TGTGCCGGCAGACCCAGCGGGAGAGATGAGCAGTTCTTC.

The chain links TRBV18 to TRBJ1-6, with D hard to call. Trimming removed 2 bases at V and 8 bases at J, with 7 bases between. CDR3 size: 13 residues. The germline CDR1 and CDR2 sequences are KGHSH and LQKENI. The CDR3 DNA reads TGTGCCAGCTCACCATCAACAGATTCACCCCTCCACTTT. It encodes CASSPSTDSPLHF.

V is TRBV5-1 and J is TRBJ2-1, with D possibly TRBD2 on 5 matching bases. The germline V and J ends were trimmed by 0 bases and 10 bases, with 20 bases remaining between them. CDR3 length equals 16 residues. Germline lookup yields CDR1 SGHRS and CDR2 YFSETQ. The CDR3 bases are TGCGCCAGCAGCTTGGGTACTAGTATCCGCCTCAACGAGCAGTTCTTC. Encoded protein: CASSLGTSIRLNEQFF.